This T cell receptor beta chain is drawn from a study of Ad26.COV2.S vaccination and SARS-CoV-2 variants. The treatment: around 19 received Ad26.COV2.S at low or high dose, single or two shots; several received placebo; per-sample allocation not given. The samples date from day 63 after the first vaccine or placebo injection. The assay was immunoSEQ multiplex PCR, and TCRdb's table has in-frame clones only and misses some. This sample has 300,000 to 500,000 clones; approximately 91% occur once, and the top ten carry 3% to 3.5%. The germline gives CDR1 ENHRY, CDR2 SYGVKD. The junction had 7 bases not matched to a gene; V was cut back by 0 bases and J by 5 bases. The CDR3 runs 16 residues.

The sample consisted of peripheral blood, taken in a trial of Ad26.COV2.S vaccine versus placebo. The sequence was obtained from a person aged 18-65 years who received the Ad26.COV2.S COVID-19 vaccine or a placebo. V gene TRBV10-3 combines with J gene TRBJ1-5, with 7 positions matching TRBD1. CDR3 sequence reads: CAISESATQGHQPQHF. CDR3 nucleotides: TGTGCCATCAGTGAGTCCGCAACACAGGGGCATCAGCCCCAGCATTTT.